The 23 T cell receptor beta chains given below trace back to one sample, sequenced in a study of blood T cell repertoires in COVID-19. TCRdb's copy holds only in-frame clones and misses some; the assay was immunoSEQ multiplex PCR. The sample has approximately 61,000 clones; roughly 80% are singletons. The specimen was peripheral blood. The receptors derive from a woman between 65 and 79 years old with acute or convalescent COVID-19.

This chain joins TRBV11-2 and TRBJ2-7; D gene unclear. The CDR3 length is 12 residues. Trimming cost V 3 bases and J 5 bases, with 8 bases left between them. Germline V gene sequence: CDR1 SGHAT, CDR2 FQNNGV. The CDR3 protein is CASSFLLHEQYF. The CDR3 DNA sequence: TGTGCCAGCAGCTTCCTTCTACACGAGCAGTACTTC.

This clone was observed a few times. J is TRBJ2-3 and V is TRBV6-1; 9 bases are a match to TRBD1. The CDR3 consists of 17 residues. Germline loops: CDR1 MNHNS, CDR2 SASEGT. Trimming cost V 2 bases and J 5 bases; bases outside gene matches: 11. DNA of the CDR3: TGTGCCAGCAGTGAAAATCTTCCTGGGACAGGGAAAGATACGCAGTATTTT. This encodes CASSENLPGTGKDTQYF.

This clone was recorded only once. V usage is TRBV19 and J usage is TRBJ1-1; 7 bases are a match to TRBD1. The CDR3 is 14 amino acids. After removal of 7 bases from V and 0 bases from J, the junction contained 5 bases not matched to a gene. CDR1 and CDR2 (germline): LNHDA, SQIVND (reference sequence). The CDR3 coding sequence is TGTGCCAGTATAGTACAGGGGATGAACACTGAAGCTTTCTTT. The encoded protein is CASIVQGMNTEAFF.

This clone was detected once. The chain has TRBV10-1 and TRBJ2-7; TRBD1 agrees at 7 bases. Trimming removed 6 bases from V and 5 bases from J; junction bases left unmatched: 7. CDR1 is WNHNN, CDR2 SYGVQD, per germline (reference sequence). This CDR3 region has 13 residues. CDR3 DNA sequence: TGCGCCAGCAGGGTGAAGGGGGCCCACGAGCAGTACTTC. Amino acid sequence: CASRVKGAHEQYF.

The J gene is TRBJ1-2, the V gene TRBV7-2, with D perhaps matching TRBD1 (5 bases). The CDR3 runs 16 residues. Germline V gene lookup returns CDR1 SGHTA and CDR2 FQGNSA. V was cut by 3 bases and J by 0 bases, with 14 bases left in between. Here the CDR3 reads CASSFGRQISNYGYTF. In nucleotides, the CDR3 is TGTGCCAGCAGCTTTGGGCGACAGATCTCTAACTATGGCTACACCTTC. Variable domain in full (rest from reference TRBV7-2 and TRBJ1-2): GAGVSQSPSNKVTEKGKDVELRCDPISGHTALYWYRQSLGQGLEFLIYFQGNSAPDKSGLPSDRFSAERTGGSVSTLTIQRTQQEDSAVYLCASSFGRQISNYGYTFGSGTRLTVV.

This clone came up once. The V call is TRBV10-3, the J call TRBJ1-1; 7 bases agree with TRBD1. V gave up 5 bases and J gave up 0 bases; unmatched junction bases: 6. Per germline, CDR1 ENHRY and CDR2 SYGVKD. This CDR3 has 15 residues. DNA for the CDR3: TGTGCCATCAGTACTCGGACAGGCTTGAACACTGAAGCTTTCTTT. It specifies CAISTRTGLNTEAFF.

V and J are TRBV20-1 and TRBJ1-2; D remains unclear. CDR3 length: 11 residues. CDR1 is DFQATT, CDR2 SNEGSKA, per germline (reference sequence). Deletions cut 4 bases from V and 8 bases from J, with 11 bases between. The chain's CDR3 is CSANIAVGYTF. In nucleotides, the CDR3 is TGCAGTGCTAACATCGCGGTGGGCTACACCTTC.

The genes are TRBV7-2 and TRBJ1-4, with TRBD1 matching over 7 bases. V lost 4 bases, J lost 4 bases, and 6 bases stayed unmatched. The CDR3 consists of 15 residues. Germline V CDR1 and CDR2: SGHTA, FQGNSA. The CDR3 spells CASSWTGHFNEKLFF. As DNA, the CDR3 is TGTGCCAGCAGCTGGACAGGTCATTTTAATGAAAAACTGTTTTTT.

Comments on this clone: The sample has other DNA sequences that encode this CDR3 too. The J gene is TRBJ2-7, the V gene TRBV5-1; 7 nucleotides align to TRBD2. This CDR3 has 15 residues. V lost 0 bases, J lost 3 bases, and 6 bases stayed unmatched. Germline CDR1 is SGHRS and CDR2 is YFSETQ. The CDR3 is CASSLDPGGNYEQYF. The CDR3 DNA reads as TGCGCCAGCAGCTTGGATCCGGGGGGTAACTACGAGCAGTACTTC.

This chain joins TRBV30 and TRBJ1-3; maybe TRBD1 (5 bases). Germline CDR1 reads GTSNPN; CDR2 reads SVGIG (reference sequence). The V end was cut by 2 bases, the J end by 4 bases, with 12 bases between. The CDR3 is made up of 14 amino acids. CDR3 in DNA: TGTGCCTGGAGTTCGGCAGGGCTGGGAAACACCATATATTTT. Its protein is CAWSSAGLGNTIYF.

The chain is built from TRBV5-1 and TRBJ2-1, with TRBD1 matching over 7 bases. J was trimmed by 7 bases and V by 6 bases; bases with no gene match: 4. The CDR3 loop spans 12 amino acids. Germline-derived CDR1 and CDR2 are SGHRS and YFSETQ. CDR3 sequence (DNA): TGCGCCAGCACAAACAGGGGAAATGAGCAGTTCTTC. Translating it yields CASTNRGNEQFF.

This clone showed up just a few times. CDR3 protein: CASSKALSYGYTF. The DNA for the CDR3 is TGTGCCAGCAGCAAAGCACTGTCGTATGGCTACACCTTC. The genes are TRBV6-5 and TRBJ1-2, with D uncertain. With 6 bases removed from V and 5 bases from J, the gap between germline ends came to 13 bases. The CDR3 loop spans 13 amino acids. The germline V gene encodes CDR1 MNHEY and CDR2 SVGAGI.

The chain combines TRBV28 with TRBJ1-5, with D possibly being TRBD1 (5 bases). Germline V lookup: CDR1 MDHEN, CDR2 SYDVKM. This CDR3 has 14 amino acids. Between the trimmed V and J ends, which lost 4 bases and 11 bases, there was a span of 18 bases. The CDR3 nucleotides are TGTGCCAGCAGTTATGGAGGGCAGGGATGGGCCCAGCATTTT. The encoded protein is CASSYGGQGWAQHF.

This clone has just a few counts. The genes are TRBV27 and TRBJ1-6; a possible D gene is TRBD1 (5 bases). Per germline, CDR1 MNHEY and CDR2 SMNVEV (reference sequence). Between the trimmed V and J ends, which lost 7 bases and 8 bases, there was a span of 18 bases. There are 15 residues in the CDR3. The DNA for the CDR3 is TGTGCCAGCACTGACGCCGGGGGGAGAGATTCACCCCTCCACTTT. Translating it yields CASTDAGGRDSPLHF.

The chain links TRBV7-9 to TRBJ2-5; D is possibly TRBD2 (5 bases). CDR3 length: 14 amino acids. Trimming removed 6 bases from V and 1 base from J, with 12 bases in between. CDR1 SEHNR and CDR2 FQNEAQ come from the germline V gene (reference sequence). The CDR3 region is CASRRSTSQETQYF. The CDR3 DNA reads TGTGCCAGCAGGAGGAGCACTAGCCAAGAGACCCAGTACTTC.

Here the CDR3 DNA reads TGCGCCAGCAGCTTGGTAACACGGGGGGACCGCACAGATACGCAGTATTTT. It translates to CASSLVTRGDRTDTQYF. The chain couples TRBV5-1 to TRBJ2-3; TRBD2 matches 7 bases. J gave up 1 base and V 0 bases, and 8 bases lay outside the gene matches. Per the germline V gene, CDR1 is SGHRS and CDR2 is YFSETQ. The CDR3 runs 17 residues.

The sample holds one count of this clone. The rearrangement links TRBV10-3 to TRBJ1-1, with 10 bases fitting TRBD1. V lost 7 bases to trimming and J lost 1 base; unmatched junction nucleotides: 12. Looked up from germline, CDR1 is ENHRY and CDR2 is SYGVKD. The CDR3 is 17 amino acids. The CDR3 DNA reads TGTGCCATCACCCAGAGACAGGGGGCGGATGGGAACACTGAAGCTTTCTTT. Its protein is CAITQRQGADGNTEAFF.

The chain links TRBV3-1 (or the pseudogene TRBV3-2) to TRBJ2-7; weak D call: TRBD1 (5 bases). Trimming stripped 0 bases from V and 6 bases from J, with 21 bases between. This CDR3 has 17 amino acids. Germline V gene lookup returns CDR1 LGHDT and CDR2 YNNKEL (reference sequence). The CDR3 protein is CASSQDLLGRRSLEQYF. CDR3 in DNA: TGTGCCAGCAGCCAAGATCTTCTGGGGCGCAGGTCTCTCGAGCAGTACTTC.

V is TRBV5-4 and J is TRBJ2-2; 15 bases map to TRBD2. Per the germline V gene, CDR1 is SGHNT and CDR2 is YYREEE (reference sequence). This CDR3 is 17 amino acids long. V gave up 2 bases and J gave up 6 bases; unmatched junction bases: 5. The CDR3 nucleotides are TGTGCCAGCAGCTTAGGACTAGCGGGGGGGATCCCCGGGGAGCTGTTTTTT. Amino acids: CASSLGLAGGIPGELFF.

The V gene is TRBV5-1, the J gene TRBJ2-7, with D tentatively TRBD2 (5 bases). The CDR3 runs 16 residues. Trimming removed 6 bases from V and 0 bases from J, with 19 bases in between. Germline CDR1 and CDR2: SGHRS and YFSETQ. CDR3 nucleotides: TGCGCCAGCACCTTCGAGGCGGGTAGCGCCTCCTACGAGCAGTACTTC. It translates to CASTFEAGSASYEQYF.

The rearrangement links TRBV7-9 to TRBJ1-4; 10 nucleotides match TRBD1. V was clipped by 3 bases and J by 8 bases; unmatched bases: 3. CDR3 size: 14 residues. In germline, CDR1 is SEHNR, CDR2 FQNEAQ (reference sequence). The CDR3, as DNA: TGTGCCAGCAGCTTTGGGACAGGGGACGAAAAACTGTTTTTT. The encoded protein is CASSFGTGDEKLFF.

The V gene is TRBV5-1, the J gene TRBJ2-7; unclear D gene. This CDR3 contains 12 residues. The V gene's germline CDR1 is SGHRS and CDR2 YFSETQ. Trimming took off 7 bases at V and 0 bases at J, with 8 bases between the two ends. The CDR3 coding sequence is TGCGCCAGCGGTCAGAACTCCTACGAGCAGTACTTC. Its translation is CASGQNSYEQYF.

CDR3 region: CASSHGTDLGYTF. CDR3 DNA: TGCGCCAGCAGCCACGGGACAGATCTTGGCTACACCTTC. This chain links TRBV4-1 with TRBJ1-2, with 7 bases aligning to TRBD1. Unmatched junction bases numbered 5, after V lost 3 bases and J lost 7 bases. Germline loops: CDR1 MGHRA, CDR2 YSYEKL. CDR3 length: 13 amino acids.